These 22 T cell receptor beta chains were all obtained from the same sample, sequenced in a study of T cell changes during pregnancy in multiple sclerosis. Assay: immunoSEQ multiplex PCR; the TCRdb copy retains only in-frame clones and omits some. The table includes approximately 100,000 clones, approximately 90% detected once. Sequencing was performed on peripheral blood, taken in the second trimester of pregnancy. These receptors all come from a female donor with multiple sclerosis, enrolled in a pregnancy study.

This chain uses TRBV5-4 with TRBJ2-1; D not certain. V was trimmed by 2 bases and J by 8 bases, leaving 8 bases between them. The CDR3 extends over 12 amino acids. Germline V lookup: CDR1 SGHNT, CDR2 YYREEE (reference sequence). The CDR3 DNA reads TGTGCCAGCAGCTTCAGCGACGATGAGCAGTTCTTC. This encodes CASSFSDDEQFF. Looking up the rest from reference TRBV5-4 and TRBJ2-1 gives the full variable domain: ETGVTQSPTHLIKTRGQQVTLRCSSQSGHNTVSWYQQALGQGPQFIFQYYREEENGRGNFPPRFSGLQFPNYSSELNVNALELDDSALYLCASSFSDDEQFFGPGTRLTVL.

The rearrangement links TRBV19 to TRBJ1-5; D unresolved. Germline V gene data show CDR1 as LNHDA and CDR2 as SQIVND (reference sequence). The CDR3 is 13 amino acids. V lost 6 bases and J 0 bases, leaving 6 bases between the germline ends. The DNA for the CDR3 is TGTGCCAGTAGCGCAGATAGCAATCAGCCCCAGCATTTT. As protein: CASSADSNQPQHF. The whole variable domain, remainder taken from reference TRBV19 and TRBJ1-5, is DGGITQSPKYLFRKEGQNVTLSCEQNLNHDAMYWYRQDPGQGLRLIYYSQIVNDFQKGDIAEGYSVSREKKESFPLTVTSAQKNPTAFYLCASSADSNQPQHFGDGTRLSIL.

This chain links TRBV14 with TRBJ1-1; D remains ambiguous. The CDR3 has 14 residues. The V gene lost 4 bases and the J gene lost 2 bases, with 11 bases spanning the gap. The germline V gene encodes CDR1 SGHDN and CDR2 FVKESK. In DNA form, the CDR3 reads TGTGCCAGCAGCCCCAAAGTCAGAAACACTGAAGCTTTCTTT. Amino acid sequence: CASSPKVRNTEAFF.

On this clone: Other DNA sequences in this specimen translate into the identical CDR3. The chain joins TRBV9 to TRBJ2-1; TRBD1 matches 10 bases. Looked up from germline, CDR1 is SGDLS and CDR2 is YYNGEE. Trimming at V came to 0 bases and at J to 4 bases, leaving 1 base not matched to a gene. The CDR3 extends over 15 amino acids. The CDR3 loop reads CASSVAGQGYNEQFF. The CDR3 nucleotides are TGTGCCAGCAGCGTAGCGGGACAGGGGTACAATGAGCAGTTCTTC.

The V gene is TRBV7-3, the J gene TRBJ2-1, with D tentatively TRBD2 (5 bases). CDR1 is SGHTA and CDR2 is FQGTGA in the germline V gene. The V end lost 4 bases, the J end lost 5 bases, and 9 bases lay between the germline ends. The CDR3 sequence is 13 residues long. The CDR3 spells CASSSTRDNEQFF. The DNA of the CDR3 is TGTGCCAGCAGCTCTACTAGGGACAATGAGCAGTTCTTC.

CDR3 residues: CASSPPSGSMEDTQYF. CDR3 DNA: TGCGCCAGCAGCCCCCCTAGCGGGAGTATGGAGGATACGCAGTATTTT. This chain joins TRBV5-1 and TRBJ2-3; 10 positions agree with TRBD2. After removal of 4 bases from V and 6 bases from J, the junction contained 11 bases not matched to a gene. Germline V CDR1 and CDR2: SGHRS, YFSETQ. The CDR3 extends over 16 amino acids.

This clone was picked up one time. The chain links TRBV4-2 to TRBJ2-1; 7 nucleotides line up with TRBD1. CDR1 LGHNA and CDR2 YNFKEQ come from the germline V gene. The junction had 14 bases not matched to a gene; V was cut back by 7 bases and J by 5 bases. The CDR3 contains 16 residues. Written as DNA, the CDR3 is TGTGCCAGCACCATGAAGGGGCAGGGGGTCGACAATGAGCAGTTCTTC. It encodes CASTMKGQGVDNEQFF.

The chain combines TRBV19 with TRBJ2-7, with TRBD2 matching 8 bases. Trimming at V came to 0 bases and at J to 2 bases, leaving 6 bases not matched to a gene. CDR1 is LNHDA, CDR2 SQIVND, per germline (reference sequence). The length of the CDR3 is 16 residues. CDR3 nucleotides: TGTGCCAGTAGTATAGATCCAACTAGCGGCACCTACGAGCAGTACTTC. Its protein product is CASSIDPTSGTYEQYF.

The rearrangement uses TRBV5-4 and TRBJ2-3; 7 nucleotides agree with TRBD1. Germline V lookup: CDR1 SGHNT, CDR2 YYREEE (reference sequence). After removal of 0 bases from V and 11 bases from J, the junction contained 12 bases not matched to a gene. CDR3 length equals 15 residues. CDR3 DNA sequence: TGTGCCAGCAGCTTGGGGGGGACAGCCCGGGGAATGCAGTATTTT. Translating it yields CASSLGGTARGMQYF.

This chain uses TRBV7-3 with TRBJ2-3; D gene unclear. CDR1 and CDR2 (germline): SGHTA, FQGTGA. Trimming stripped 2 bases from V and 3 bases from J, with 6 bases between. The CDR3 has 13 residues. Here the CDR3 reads CASSLGVTDTQYF. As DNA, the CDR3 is TGTGCCAGCAGCTTAGGAGTTACAGATACGCAGTATTTT.

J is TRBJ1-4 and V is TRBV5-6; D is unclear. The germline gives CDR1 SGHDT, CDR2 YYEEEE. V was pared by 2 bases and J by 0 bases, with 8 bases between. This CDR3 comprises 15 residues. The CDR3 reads CASSFFQATNEKLFF. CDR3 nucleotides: TGTGCCAGCAGCTTTTTCCAGGCAACTAATGAAAAACTGTTTTTT.

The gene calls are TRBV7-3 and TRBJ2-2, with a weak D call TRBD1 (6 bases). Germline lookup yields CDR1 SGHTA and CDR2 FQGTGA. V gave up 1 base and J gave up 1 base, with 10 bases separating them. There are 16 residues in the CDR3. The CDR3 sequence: CASSLNGGLNTGELFF. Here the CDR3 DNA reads TGTGCCAGCAGCTTAAATGGGGGCTTGAACACCGGGGAGCTGTTTTTT.

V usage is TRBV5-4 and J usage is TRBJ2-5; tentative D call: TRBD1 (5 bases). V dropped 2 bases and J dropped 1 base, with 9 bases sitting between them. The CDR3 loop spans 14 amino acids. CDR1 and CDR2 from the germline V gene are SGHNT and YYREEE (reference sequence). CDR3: CASSLDSLQETQYF. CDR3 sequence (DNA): TGTGCCAGCAGCTTAGACAGCCTCCAAGAGACCCAGTACTTC. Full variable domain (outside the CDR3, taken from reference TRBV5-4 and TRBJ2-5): ETGVTQSPTHLIKTRGQQVTLRCSSQSGHNTVSWYQQALGQGPQFIFQYYREEENGRGNFPPRFSGLQFPNYSSELNVNALELDDSALYLCASSLDSLQETQYFGPGTRLLVL.

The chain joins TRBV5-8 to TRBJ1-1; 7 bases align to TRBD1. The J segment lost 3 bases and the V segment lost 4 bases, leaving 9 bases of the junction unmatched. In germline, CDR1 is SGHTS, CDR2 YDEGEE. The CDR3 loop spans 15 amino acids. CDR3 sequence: CASSPGQLGYTEAFF. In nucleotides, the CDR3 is TGTGCCAGCAGCCCGGGACAGCTCGGGTACACTGAAGCTTTCTTT.

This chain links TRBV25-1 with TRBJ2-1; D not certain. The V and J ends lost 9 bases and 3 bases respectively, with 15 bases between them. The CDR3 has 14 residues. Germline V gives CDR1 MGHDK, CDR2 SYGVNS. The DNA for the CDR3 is TGTGCCAGTGCTACCTCCCCGAACTACAATGAGCAGTTCTTC. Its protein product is CASATSPNYNEQFF.

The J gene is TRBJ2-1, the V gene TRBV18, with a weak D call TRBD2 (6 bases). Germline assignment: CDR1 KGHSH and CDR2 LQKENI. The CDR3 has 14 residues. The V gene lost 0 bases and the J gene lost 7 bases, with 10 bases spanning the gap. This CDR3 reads CASSPPGLNNEQFF. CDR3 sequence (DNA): TGTGCCAGCTCACCACCGGGACTGAATAATGAGCAGTTCTTC. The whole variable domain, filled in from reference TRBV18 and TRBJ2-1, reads NAGVMQNPRHLVRRRGQEARLRCSPMKGHSHVYWYRQLPEEGLKFMVYLQKENIIDESGMPKERFSAEFPKEGPSILRIQQVVRGDSAAYFCASSPPGLNNEQFFGPGTRLTVL.

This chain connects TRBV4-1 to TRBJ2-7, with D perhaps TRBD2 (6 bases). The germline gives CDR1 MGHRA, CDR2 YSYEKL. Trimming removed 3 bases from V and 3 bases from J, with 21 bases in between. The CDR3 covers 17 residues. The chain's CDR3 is CASSQSLSAGTSYEQYF. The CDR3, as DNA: TGCGCCAGCAGCCAGTCCCTCAGCGCGGGAACTAGCTACGAGCAGTACTTC.

In DNA form, the CDR3 reads TGCGCCAGCAGCGCGGGGGGGGACGGCTACACCTTC. Translated: CASSAGGDGYTF. The chain recombines TRBV5-1 with TRBJ1-2; tentatively, D is TRBD1 (5 bases). V was clipped by 4 bases and J by 8 bases, with 12 bases between them. The germline gives CDR1 SGHRS, CDR2 YFSETQ. The CDR3 sequence is 12 residues long.

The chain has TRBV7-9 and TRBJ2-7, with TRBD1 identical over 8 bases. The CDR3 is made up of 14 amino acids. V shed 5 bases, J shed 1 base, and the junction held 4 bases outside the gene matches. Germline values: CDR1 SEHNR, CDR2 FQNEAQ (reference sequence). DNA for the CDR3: TGTGCCAGCAGCCACCGGGACAGGTCCTACGAGCAGTACTTC. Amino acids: CASSHRDRSYEQYF.

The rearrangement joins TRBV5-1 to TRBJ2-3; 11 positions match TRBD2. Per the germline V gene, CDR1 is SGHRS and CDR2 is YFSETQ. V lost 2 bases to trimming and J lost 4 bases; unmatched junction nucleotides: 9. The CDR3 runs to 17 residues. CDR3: CASSFGLAGRSSDTQYF. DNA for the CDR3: TGCGCCAGCAGCTTCGGACTAGCGGGCCGATCCTCAGATACGCAGTATTTT.

The CDR3 here is CASSVSGGGTEAFF. For the CDR3, the DNA is TGTGCCAGCTCGGTTTCTGGTGGAGGCACTGAAGCTTTCTTT. This chain links TRBV18 with TRBJ1-1; D not certain. The CDR3 is made up of 14 amino acids. Looked up from germline, CDR1 is KGHSH and CDR2 is LQKENI. The V gene lost 6 bases and the J gene lost 4 bases, with 15 bases spanning the gap.

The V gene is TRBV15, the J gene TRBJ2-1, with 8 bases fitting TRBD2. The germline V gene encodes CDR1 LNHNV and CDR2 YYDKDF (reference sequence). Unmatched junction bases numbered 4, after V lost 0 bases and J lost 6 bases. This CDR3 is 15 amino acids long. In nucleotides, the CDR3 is TGTGCCACCAGCAGAGATAGCGGGACTAGCAATGAGCAGTTCTTC. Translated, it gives CATSRDSGTSNEQFF.